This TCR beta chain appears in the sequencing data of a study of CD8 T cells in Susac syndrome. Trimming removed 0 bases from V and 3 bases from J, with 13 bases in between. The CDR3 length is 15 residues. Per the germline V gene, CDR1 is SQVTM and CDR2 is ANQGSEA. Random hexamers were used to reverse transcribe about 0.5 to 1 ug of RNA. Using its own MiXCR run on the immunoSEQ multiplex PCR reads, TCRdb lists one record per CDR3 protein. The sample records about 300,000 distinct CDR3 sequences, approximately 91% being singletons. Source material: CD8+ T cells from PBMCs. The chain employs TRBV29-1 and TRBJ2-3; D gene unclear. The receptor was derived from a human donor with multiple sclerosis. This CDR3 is CSVEDTDVLTDTQYF. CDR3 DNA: TGCAGCGTTGAAGATACCGATGTTTTGACAGATACGCAGTATTTT.